This T cell receptor (beta chain) was observed in a study of spatial heterogeneity in lung cancer. General study results and limits: Ubiquitous expanded tumor TCRs surfaced in blood more at resection than they did at follow-up.

Deletions cut 6 bases from V and 4 bases from J, with 16 bases between. Germline CDR1 is SQVTM and CDR2 is ANQGSEA. This CDR3 has 13 amino acids. Single TCR cDNA molecules each had their own unique molecular identifier. Each CDR3 protein is one row after TCRdb ran MiXCR on the 5' RACE reads. The table has tens of thousands of distinct CDR3 sequences, 10% to 15% seen once. Documented time point: sample taken at primary tumor resection. TCRs were sequenced from unsorted whole RNA of tumor, nontumor lung or PBMC. The donors were 55 to 85 patients with non-small cell lung cancer that was early-stage and untreated. As for this clonotype: Its cognate antigen is unknown.

This chain joins TRBV29-1 and TRBJ2-7; perhaps TRBD2 as D (7 bases). The sequencing here drew on PBMCs, taken at surgery. The TCR comes from a male donor with early-stage non-small cell lung cancer. CDR3 nucleotides: TGCAGCGTCGGAGGGGGGGCCGATTACGAGCAGTACTTC. It yields the protein CSVGGGADYEQYF.